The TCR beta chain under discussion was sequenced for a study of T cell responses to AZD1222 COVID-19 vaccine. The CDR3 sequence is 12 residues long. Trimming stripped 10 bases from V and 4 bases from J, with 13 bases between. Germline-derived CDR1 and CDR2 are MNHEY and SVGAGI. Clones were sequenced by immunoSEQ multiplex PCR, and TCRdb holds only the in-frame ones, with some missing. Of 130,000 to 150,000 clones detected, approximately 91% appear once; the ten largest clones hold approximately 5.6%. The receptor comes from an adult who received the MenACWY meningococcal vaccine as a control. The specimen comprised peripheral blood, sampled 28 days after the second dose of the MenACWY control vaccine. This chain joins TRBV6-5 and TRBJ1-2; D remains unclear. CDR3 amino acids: CATWRQVYGYTF. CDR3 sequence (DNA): TGTGCCACCTGGAGGCAAGTCTATGGCTACACCTTC.